This passage covers 25 T cell receptor beta chains from one sample sequenced in a study of blood T cell repertoires in COVID-19. The data were produced by immunoSEQ multiplex PCR, yet TCRdb's version contains in-frame clones alone and is incomplete. The table includes 200,000 to 250,000 clones, about 91% detected once. The sample taken for sequencing was peripheral blood. These receptor sequences come from a man aged 25 to 40 with acute or convalescent COVID-19.

The rearrangement uses TRBV5-1 and TRBJ2-2, with 8 bases aligning to TRBD2. Trimming at V came to 0 bases and at J to 8 bases, leaving 9 bases not matched to a gene. Germline CDR1 is SGHRS and CDR2 is YFSETQ. The CDR3 sequence is 16 residues long. Here the CDR3 DNA reads TGCGCCAGCAGCTTGGGACTAGCGCAATACGGAGGGGAGCTGTTTTTT. Encoded protein: CASSLGLAQYGGELFF.

The chain carries TRBV2 and TRBJ2-3; D gene ambiguous. Trimming pared 3 bases from V and 2 bases from J, leaving 6 bases between. Per germline, CDR1 SNHLY and CDR2 FYNNEI. There are 13 residues in the CDR3. The CDR3 region has the DNA TGTGCCAGCAGTGAGCGGCTCACAGATACGCAGTATTTT. This translates into CASSERLTDTQYF.

The chain is built from TRBV5-1 and TRBJ1-4, with 7 positions matching TRBD1. With 2 bases clipped from V and 8 bases from J, the junction kept 6 bases outside the gene matches. The germline gives CDR1 SGHRS, CDR2 YFSETQ. The CDR3 contains 14 residues. The CDR3 region has the DNA TGCGCCAGCAGCTTTTCAGGGGGTAACGAAAAACTGTTTTTT. This gives the protein CASSFSGGNEKLFF.

This sequence joins TRBV7-3 and TRBJ2-3; no definite D call. The CDR3 sequence is 12 residues long. Germline V gives CDR1 SGHTA, CDR2 FQGTGA. V shed 4 bases and J shed 6 bases, with 8 bases lying between them. The CDR3 region is CASSSLGDTQYF. For the CDR3, the DNA is TGTGCCAGCAGCTCCCTCGGGGATACGCAGTATTTT.

V gene TRBV28 combines with J gene TRBJ2-5, with 7 bases identical to TRBD2. Unmatched junction bases numbered 9, after V lost 2 bases and J lost 9 bases. The CDR3 runs 14 residues. The V gene's germline CDR1 is MDHEN and CDR2 SYDVKM. This chain's CDR3 is CASSLRLAAAAQYF. The CDR3 nucleotides read TGTGCCAGCAGTTTACGTCTAGCGGCCGCGGCCCAGTACTTC. Filled out from reference TRBV28 and TRBJ2-5, the complete variable domain reads DVKVTQSSRYLVKRTGEKVFLECVQDMDHENMFWYRQDPGLGLRLIYFSYDVKMKEKGDIPEGYSVSREKKERFSLILESASTNQTSMYLCASSLRLAAAAQYFGPGTRLLVL.

Only one count was recorded for this clone. This sequence joins TRBV27 and TRBJ2-7, with TRBD1 as a possible D gene (5 bases). CDR3 length equals 13 residues. V gave up 2 bases and J gave up 2 bases, with 7 bases separating them. Germline CDR1 MNHEY, CDR2 SMNVEV (reference sequence). CDR3 loop: CASSLGAAYEQYF. Here the CDR3 DNA reads TGTGCCAGCAGTTTAGGGGCAGCCTACGAGCAGTACTTC.

V and J are TRBV24-1 and TRBJ2-7; D ambiguous. Germline V gives CDR1 KGHDR, CDR2 SFDVKD. The CDR3 totals 12 residues. V gave up 6 bases and J gave up 4 bases, with 9 bases separating them. This CDR3 is CATSRSGYEQYF. For the CDR3, the DNA is TGTGCCACCAGTCGGTCCGGGTACGAGCAGTACTTC.

The rearrangement joins TRBV28 to TRBJ1-2; 7 positions agree with TRBD1. The J segment lost 0 bases and the V segment lost 3 bases, leaving 7 bases of the junction unmatched. Looked up from germline, CDR1 is MDHEN and CDR2 is SYDVKM. The length of the CDR3 is 16 residues. The CDR3 sequence: CASSLGGQGANYGYTF. The CDR3 DNA reads TGTGCCAGCAGTTTGGGCGGCCAGGGGGCTAACTATGGCTACACCTTC.

In this sample, this clone turned up once. J is TRBJ2-7 and V is TRBV6-2 or TRBV6-3; TRBD2 matches 12 bases. Germline lookup yields CDR1 MNHEY and CDR2 SVGEGT. This CDR3 comprises 14 residues. V lost 6 bases, J lost 3 bases, and 3 bases stayed unmatched. The CDR3 DNA follows: TGTGCCAGCAGCCTGACTAGCGGGGGCTACGAGCAGTACTTC. Encoded protein: CASSLTSGGYEQYF.

This chain uses TRBV6-5 with TRBJ1-1, with D hard to call. V gave up 3 bases and J gave up 1 base, with 6 bases separating them. The CDR3 loop spans 13 amino acids. Germline values: CDR1 MNHEY, CDR2 SVGAGI. In DNA form, the CDR3 reads TGTGCCAGCAGTTATCCCAAGAACACTGAAGCTTTCTTT. Translating gives CASSYPKNTEAFF.

The rearrangement joins TRBV7-3 to TRBJ2-3, with 10 bases matching TRBD2. There are 18 residues in the CDR3. J gave up 5 bases and V 0 bases, and 11 bases lay outside the gene matches. Germline V gives CDR1 SGHTA, CDR2 FQGTGA. The CDR3 here is CASSLTSPGAGGGDTQYF. DNA for the CDR3: TGTGCCAGCAGCTTAACCTCCCCAGGAGCGGGAGGGGGAGATACGCAGTATTTT.

The genes are TRBV19 and TRBJ2-7, with 9 nucleotides matching TRBD1. The V and J ends lost 5 bases and 2 bases, in that order; junction bases with no gene match: 4. This CDR3 comprises 14 residues. Germline CDR1 and CDR2: LNHDA and SQIVND (reference sequence). The CDR3 DNA reads as TGTGCCAGTAGTCCCGGGACAGGGCCCTACGAGCAGTACTTC. Its protein is CASSPGTGPYEQYF.

This clone was seen only once. The chain uses TRBV25-1 and TRBJ1-2; tentatively, D is TRBD1 (5 bases). V was pared by 5 bases and J by 7 bases, with 14 bases between. The germline V gene encodes CDR1 MGHDK and CDR2 SYGVNS. This CDR3 is built from 13 residues. Here the CDR3 reads CASSPGGGRGYTF. The CDR3, as DNA: TGTGCCAGCAGTCCCGGGGGGGGACGTGGCTACACCTTC.

This clone appeared once. This chain connects TRBV6-5 to TRBJ2-3, with 7 bases matching TRBD2. The germline CDR1 and CDR2 sequences are MNHEY and SVGAGI. The ends lost 6 bases at V and 2 bases at J; junction bases unmatched: 8. The CDR3 has 15 residues. The CDR3, as DNA: TGTGCCAGCAGCCCCAGCGGGGCGAACACAGATACGCAGTATTTT. As protein: CASSPSGANTDTQYF.

CDR3: CASSLRQQETQYF. The CDR3 DNA sequence: TGTGCCAGCAGTTTGAGGCAGCAAGAGACCCAGTACTTC. The rearrangement links TRBV28 to TRBJ2-5, with D uncertain. Deletions cut 3 bases from V and 2 bases from J, with 7 bases between. CDR3 length: 13 amino acids. Germline values: CDR1 MDHEN, CDR2 SYDVKM.

The gene calls are TRBV7-3 and TRBJ2-7; 7 positions match TRBD2. This CDR3 has 15 amino acids. The germline gives CDR1 SGHTA, CDR2 FQGTGA. V lost 2 bases and J lost 5; bases outside the gene matches: 9. The CDR3 sequence: CASSLRPSGSHEQYF. DNA for the CDR3: TGTGCCAGCAGCTTACGTCCTAGCGGAAGCCACGAGCAGTACTTC.

This chain links TRBV7-3 with TRBJ2-3; 7 nucleotides align to TRBD1. The CDR3 consists of 15 residues. V shed 8 bases, J shed 2 bases, and the junction held 10 bases outside the gene matches. CDR1 is SGHTA, CDR2 FQGTGA, per germline. CDR3 loop: CASGKRGQNTDTQYF. The CDR3 DNA is TGTGCCAGCGGAAAGAGGGGACAGAACACAGATACGCAGTATTTT.

The rearrangement joins TRBV7-3 to TRBJ1-2; 9 nucleotides line up with TRBD1. CDR1 and CDR2 from the germline V gene are SGHTA and FQGTGA. J was trimmed by 5 bases and V by 5 bases; bases with no gene match: 12. The CDR3 loop spans 16 amino acids. CDR3 in amino acids: CASSEIGDRVKYGYTF. CDR3 sequence (DNA): TGTGCCAGCAGCGAGATAGGGGACAGGGTTAAGTATGGCTACACCTTC.

This clone was counted a single time. The CDR3: CASSPIVAFGDTQYF. The CDR3 region has the DNA TGTGCCAGCAGCCCAATAGTAGCGTTTGGGGATACGCAGTATTTT. The gene calls are TRBV11-2 and TRBJ2-3, with D possibly being TRBD2 (5 bases). Germline V gives CDR1 SGHAT, CDR2 FQNNGV. The length of the CDR3 is 15 residues. V was cut by 5 bases and J by 6 bases, with 18 bases left in between.

The J gene is TRBJ1-2, the V gene TRBV20-1; D not resolved. This CDR3 is built from 11 residues. CDR1 and CDR2 (germline): DFQATT, SNEGSKA (reference sequence). V was pared by 3 bases and J by 9 bases, with 11 bases between. CDR3 coding DNA: TGCAGTGCTAGTGGGCCGGGGAGCTACACCTTC. It encodes CSASGPGSYTF.

Concerning this clone itself: Other DNA sequences in this specimen translate into the identical CDR3. This sequence joins TRBV30 and TRBJ1-5; no definite D call. Per the germline V gene, CDR1 is GTSNPN and CDR2 is SVGIG (reference sequence). The CDR3 is 12 residues long. Between the trimmed V and J ends, which lost 5 bases and 0 bases, there was a span of 5 bases. The DNA for the CDR3 is TGTGCCTGGTCGTATAGCAATCAGCCCCAGCATTTT. Translated: CAWSYSNQPQHF.

The genes are TRBV28 and TRBJ1-3; D gene unclear. CDR1 and CDR2 (germline): MDHEN, SYDVKM. V was cut by 2 bases and J by 4 bases, with 15 bases left in between. CDR3 size: 16 residues. In nucleotides, the CDR3 is TGTGCCAGCAGTTTAGAGCGCGAACCGGGGGGAAACACCATATATTTT. It specifies CASSLEREPGGNTIYF. Full variable domain (remainder filled in from reference TRBV28 and TRBJ1-3): DVKVTQSSRYLVKRTGEKVFLECVQDMDHENMFWYRQDPGLGLRLIYFSYDVKMKEKGDIPEGYSVSREKKERFSLILESASTNQTSMYLCASSLEREPGGNTIYFGEGSWLTVV.

The chain links TRBV28 to TRBJ2-5; D possibly corresponds to TRBD2 (5 bases). CDR1 MDHEN and CDR2 SYDVKM come from the germline V gene. V shed 8 bases and J shed 2 bases, with 15 bases lying between them. The CDR3 spans 14 residues. CDR3: CASGGLGGQETQYF. The CDR3 bases are TGTGCCAGCGGCGGGCTGGGCGGGCAAGAGACCCAGTACTTC.

The rearrangement links TRBV4-1 to TRBJ1-5; D ambiguous. Trimming stripped 1 base from V and 6 bases from J, with 10 bases between. The CDR3 consists of 14 residues. Germline V CDR1 and CDR2: MGHRA, YSYEKL. DNA of the CDR3: TGCGCCAGCAGCCAAGTTGGGCTGGGTCAGCCCCAGCATTTT. Its protein product is CASSQVGLGQPQHF.

The chain recombines TRBV7-8 with TRBJ1-5; D possibly corresponds to TRBD1 (5 bases). The germline CDR1 and CDR2 sequences are SGHVS and FQNEAQ. This CDR3 has 15 residues. The V gene lost 3 bases and the J gene lost 0 bases, with 9 bases spanning the gap. The DNA for the CDR3 is TGTGCCAGCAGCTTGACAGTCTATAGCAATCAGCCCCAGCATTTT. Encoded protein: CASSLTVYSNQPQHF.